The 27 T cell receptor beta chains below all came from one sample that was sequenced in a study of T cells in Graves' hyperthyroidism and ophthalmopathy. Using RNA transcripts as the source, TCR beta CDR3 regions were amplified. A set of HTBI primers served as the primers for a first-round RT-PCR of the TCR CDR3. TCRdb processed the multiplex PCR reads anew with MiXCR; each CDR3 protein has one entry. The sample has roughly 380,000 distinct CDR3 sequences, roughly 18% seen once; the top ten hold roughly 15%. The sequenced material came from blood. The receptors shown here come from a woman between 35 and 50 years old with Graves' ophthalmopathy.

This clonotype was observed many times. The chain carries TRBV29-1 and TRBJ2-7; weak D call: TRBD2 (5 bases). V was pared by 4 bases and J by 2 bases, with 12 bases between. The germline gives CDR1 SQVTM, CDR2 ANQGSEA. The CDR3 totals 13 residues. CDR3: CSVVSGATYEQYF. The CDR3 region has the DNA TGCAGCGTTGTAAGCGGAGCCACCTACGAGCAGTACTTC.

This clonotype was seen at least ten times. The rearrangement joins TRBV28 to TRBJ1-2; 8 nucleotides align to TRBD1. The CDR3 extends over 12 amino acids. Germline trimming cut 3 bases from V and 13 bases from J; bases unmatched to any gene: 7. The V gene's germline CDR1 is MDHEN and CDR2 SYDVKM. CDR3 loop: CASSFRAGGPTF. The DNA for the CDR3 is TGTGCCAGCAGTTTTCGGGCAGGGGGCCCCACCTTC.

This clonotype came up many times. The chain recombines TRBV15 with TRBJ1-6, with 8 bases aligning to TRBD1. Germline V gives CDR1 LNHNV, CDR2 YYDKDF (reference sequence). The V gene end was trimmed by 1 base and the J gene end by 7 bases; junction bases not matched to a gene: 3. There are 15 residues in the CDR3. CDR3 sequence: CATSRVGDRNSPLHF. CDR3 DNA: TGTGCCACCAGCAGAGTTGGGGACAGGAATTCACCCCTCCACTTT.

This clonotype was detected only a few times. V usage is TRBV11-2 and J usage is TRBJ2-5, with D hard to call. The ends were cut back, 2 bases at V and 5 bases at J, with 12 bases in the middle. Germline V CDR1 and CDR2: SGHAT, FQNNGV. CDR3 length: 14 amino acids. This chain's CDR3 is CASSLYGLDETQYF. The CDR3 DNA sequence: TGTGCCAGCAGCTTATACGGTCTTGACGAGACCCAGTACTTC.

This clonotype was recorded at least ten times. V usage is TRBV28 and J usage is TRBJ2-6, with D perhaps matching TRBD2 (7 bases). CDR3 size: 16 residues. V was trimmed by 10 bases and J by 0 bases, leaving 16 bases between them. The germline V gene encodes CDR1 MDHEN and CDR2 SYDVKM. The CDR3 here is CATDLRGGSGANVLTF. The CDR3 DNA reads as TGTGCCACAGACCTGAGGGGGGGCTCTGGGGCCAACGTCCTGACTTTC.

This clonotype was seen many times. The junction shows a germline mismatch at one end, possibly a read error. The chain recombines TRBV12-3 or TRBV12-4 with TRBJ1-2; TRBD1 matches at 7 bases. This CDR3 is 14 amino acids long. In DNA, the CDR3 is TGTGCCAGCAGTTCGAACAGGGGAGGCTATGGCTGCACCTTC. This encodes CASSSNRGGYGCTF.

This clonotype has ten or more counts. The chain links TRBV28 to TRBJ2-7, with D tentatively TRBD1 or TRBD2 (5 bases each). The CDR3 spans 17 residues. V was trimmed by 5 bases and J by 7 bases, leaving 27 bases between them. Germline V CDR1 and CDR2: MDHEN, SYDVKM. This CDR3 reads CASSADPPGPPSREQYF. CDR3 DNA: TGTGCCAGCAGTGCCGACCCCCCGGGACCCCCATCTAGAGAGCAGTACTTC.

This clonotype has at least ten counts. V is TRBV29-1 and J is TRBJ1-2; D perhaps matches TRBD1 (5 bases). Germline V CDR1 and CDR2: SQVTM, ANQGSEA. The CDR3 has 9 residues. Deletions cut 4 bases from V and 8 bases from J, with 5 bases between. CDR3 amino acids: CSVGDGYTF. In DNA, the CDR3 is TGCAGCGTTGGGGACGGCTACACCTTC.

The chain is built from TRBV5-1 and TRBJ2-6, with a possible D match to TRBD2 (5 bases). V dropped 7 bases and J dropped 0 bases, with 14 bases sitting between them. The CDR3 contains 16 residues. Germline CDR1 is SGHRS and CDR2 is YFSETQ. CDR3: CASSPRASSGANVLTF. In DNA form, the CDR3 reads TGCGCCAGCTCACCGAGGGCCTCCTCTGGGGCCAACGTCCTGACTTTC.

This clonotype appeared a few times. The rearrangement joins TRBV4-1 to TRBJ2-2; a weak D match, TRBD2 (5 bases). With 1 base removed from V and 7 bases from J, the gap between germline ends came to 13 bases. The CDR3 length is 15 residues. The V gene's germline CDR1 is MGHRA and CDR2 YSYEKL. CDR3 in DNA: TGCGCCAGCAGCCAAGGCGACGGGGTGGACGGGGAGCTGTTTTTT. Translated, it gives CASSQGDGVDGELFF.

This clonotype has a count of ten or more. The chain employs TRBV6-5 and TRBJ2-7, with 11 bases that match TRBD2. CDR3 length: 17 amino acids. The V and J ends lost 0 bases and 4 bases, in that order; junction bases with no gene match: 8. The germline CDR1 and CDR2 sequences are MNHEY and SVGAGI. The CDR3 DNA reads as TGTGCCAGCAGTTACTCGAGGGGTAGCGGGAGGGTATACGAGCAGTACTTC. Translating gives CASSYSRGSGRVYEQYF.

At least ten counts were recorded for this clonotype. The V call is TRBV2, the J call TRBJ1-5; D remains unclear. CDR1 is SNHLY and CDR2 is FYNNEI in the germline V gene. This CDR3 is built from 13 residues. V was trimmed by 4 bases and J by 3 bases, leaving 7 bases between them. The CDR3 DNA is TGTGCCAGCAGTGTGAGGGACAATCAGCCCCAGCATTTT. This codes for CASSVRDNQPQHF.

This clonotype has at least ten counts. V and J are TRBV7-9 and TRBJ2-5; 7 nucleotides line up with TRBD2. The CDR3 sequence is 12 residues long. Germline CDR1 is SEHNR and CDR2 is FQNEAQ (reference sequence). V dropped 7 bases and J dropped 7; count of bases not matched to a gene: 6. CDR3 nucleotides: TGTGCCAGCATGGGGAGGGAACCGACCCAGTACTTC. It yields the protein CASMGREPTQYF.

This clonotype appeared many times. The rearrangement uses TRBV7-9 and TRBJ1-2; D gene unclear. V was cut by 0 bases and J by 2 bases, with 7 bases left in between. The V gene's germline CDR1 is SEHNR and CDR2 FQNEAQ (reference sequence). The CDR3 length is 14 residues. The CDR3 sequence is CASSLAWANYGYTF. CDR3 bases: TGTGCCAGCAGCTTAGCTTGGGCGAACTATGGCTACACCTTC.

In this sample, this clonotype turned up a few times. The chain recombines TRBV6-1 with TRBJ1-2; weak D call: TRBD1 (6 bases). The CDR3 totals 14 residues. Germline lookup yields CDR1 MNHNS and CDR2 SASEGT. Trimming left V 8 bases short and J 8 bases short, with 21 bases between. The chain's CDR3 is CASSTSGGNGGYTF. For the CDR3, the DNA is TGTGCCAGCTCTACTTCCGGGGGCAACGGGGGCTACACCTTC.

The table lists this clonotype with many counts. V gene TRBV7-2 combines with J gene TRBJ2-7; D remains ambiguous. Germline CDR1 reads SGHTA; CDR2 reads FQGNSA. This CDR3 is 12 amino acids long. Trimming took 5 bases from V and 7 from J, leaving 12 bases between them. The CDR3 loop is CASSPPGEEQYF. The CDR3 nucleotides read TGTGCCAGCAGCCCCCCGGGTGAGGAGCAGTACTTC.

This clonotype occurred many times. The CDR3 sequence: CASSSGLANTGELFF. CDR3 in DNA: TGTGCCAGCAGTTCAGGACTAGCGAACACCGGGGAGCTGTTTTTT. This chain links TRBV6-2 or TRBV6-3 with TRBJ2-2; 7 bases match TRBD2. The V segment lost 4 bases and the J segment 0 bases; nucleotides outside the gene matches: 2. Looked up from germline, CDR1 is MNHEY and CDR2 is SVGEGT. The length of the CDR3 is 15 residues.

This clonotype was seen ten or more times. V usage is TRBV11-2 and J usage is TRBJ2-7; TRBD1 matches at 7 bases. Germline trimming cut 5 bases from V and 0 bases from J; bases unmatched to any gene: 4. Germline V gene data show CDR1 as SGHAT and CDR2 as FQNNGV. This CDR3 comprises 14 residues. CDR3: CASSPGQFSYEQYF. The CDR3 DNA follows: TGTGCCAGCAGCCCGGGACAGTTCTCCTACGAGCAGTACTTC.

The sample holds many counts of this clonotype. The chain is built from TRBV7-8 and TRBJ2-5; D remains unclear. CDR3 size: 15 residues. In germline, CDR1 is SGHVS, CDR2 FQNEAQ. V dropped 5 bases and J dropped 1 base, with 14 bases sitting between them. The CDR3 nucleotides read TGTGCCAGCAGCCTAACCCTCACGTTCCAAGAGACCCAGTACTTC. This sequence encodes CASSLTLTFQETQYF.

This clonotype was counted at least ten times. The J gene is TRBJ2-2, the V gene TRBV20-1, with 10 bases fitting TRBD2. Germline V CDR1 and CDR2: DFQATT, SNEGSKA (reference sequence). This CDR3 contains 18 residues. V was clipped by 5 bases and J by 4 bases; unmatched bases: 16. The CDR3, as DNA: TGCAGTGCTCATCTCCCCAGCGGGAGGGCGAGGGGCACCGGGGAGCTGTTTTTT. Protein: CSAHLPSGRARGTGELFF.

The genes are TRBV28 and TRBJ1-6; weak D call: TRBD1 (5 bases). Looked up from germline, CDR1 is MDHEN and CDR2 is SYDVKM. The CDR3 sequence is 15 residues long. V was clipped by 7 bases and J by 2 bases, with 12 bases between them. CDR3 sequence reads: CASTPGLTYNSPLHF. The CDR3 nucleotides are TGTGCCAGCACCCCGGGACTCACCTATAATTCACCCCTCCACTTT.

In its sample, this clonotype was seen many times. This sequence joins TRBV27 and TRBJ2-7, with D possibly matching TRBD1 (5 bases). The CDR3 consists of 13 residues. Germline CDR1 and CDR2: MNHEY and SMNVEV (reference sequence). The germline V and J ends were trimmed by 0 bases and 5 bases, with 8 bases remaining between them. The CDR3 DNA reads TGTGCCAGCAGTTTATCCAGGGTGCACGAGCAGTACTTC. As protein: CASSLSRVHEQYF.

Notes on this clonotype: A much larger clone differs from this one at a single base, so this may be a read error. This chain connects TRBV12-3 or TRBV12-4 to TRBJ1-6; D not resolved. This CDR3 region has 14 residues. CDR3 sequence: CACSSGGGDSPLHF. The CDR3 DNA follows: TGTGCCTGCAGTTCTGGTGGAGGCGATTCACCCCTCCACTTT.

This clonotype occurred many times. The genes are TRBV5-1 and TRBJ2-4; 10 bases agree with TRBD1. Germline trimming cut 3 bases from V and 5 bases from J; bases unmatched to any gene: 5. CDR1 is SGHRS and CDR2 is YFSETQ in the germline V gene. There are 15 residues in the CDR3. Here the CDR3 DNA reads TGCGCCAGCAGCTCCTCCGGGACAGGGGAAAACATTCAGTACTTC. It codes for CASSSSGTGENIQYF.

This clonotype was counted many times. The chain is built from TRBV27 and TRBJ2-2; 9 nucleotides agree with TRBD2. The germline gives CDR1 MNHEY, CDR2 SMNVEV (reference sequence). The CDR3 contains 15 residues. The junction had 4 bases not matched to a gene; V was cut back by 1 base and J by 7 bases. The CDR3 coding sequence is TGTGCCAGCAGTTTATTTGCGGGAGGGGTCGGGGAGCTGTTTTTT. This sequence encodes CASSLFAGGVGELFF.

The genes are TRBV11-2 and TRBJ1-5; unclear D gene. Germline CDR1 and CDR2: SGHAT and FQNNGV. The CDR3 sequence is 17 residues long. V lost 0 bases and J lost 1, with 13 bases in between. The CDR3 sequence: CASSLDPISWSNQPQHF. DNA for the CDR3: TGTGCCAGCAGCTTAGACCCGATTTCGTGGAGCAATCAGCCCCAGCATTTT.

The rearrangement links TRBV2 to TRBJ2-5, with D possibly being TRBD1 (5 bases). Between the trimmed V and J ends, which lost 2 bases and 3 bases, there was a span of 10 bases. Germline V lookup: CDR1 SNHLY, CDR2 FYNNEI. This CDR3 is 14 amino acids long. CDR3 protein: CASSERGLKETQYF. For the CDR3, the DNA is TGTGCCAGCAGTGAAAGGGGCCTAAAAGAGACCCAGTACTTC.